A single sample gave rise to the 29 T cell receptor beta chains below, sequenced in a study of cytotoxic CD8 clonotypes in ibrutinib-treated CLL. The repertoire was sequenced with immunoSEQ multiplex PCR; TCRdb's copy has only in-frame clones and lacks some. This sample has about 200,000 clones, with over 65% found just once. This specimen was PBMCs, taken after 12 months of ibrutinib treatment. Receptors were obtained from a human donor with chronic lymphocytic leukemia.

V gene TRBV5-8 combines with J gene TRBJ1-4; the D gene is possibly TRBD1 (5 bases). V lost 7 bases and J 7 bases, leaving 11 bases between the germline ends. The germline gives CDR1 SGHTS, CDR2 YDEGEE. This CDR3 is built from 12 residues. The chain's CDR3 is CASRTRVEKLFF. The CDR3 DNA reads TGTGCCAGCCGAACCAGGGTTGAAAAACTGTTTTTT.

The chain links TRBV7-9 to TRBJ2-5, with D unclear. Matching the DNA end better, TRBJ2-7 makes the J call doubtful. Germline CDR1 and CDR2: SEHNR and FQNEAQ (reference sequence). This CDR3 is built from 11 residues. The CDR3 spells CASSFASEQYF. The DNA of the CDR3 is TGTGCCAGCAGCTTCGCAAGCGAGCAGTACTTC.

The CDR3: CASSPGTYYGYTF. CDR3 sequence (DNA): TGTGCCAGCAGCCCCGGGACATACTATGGCTACACCTTC. The V call is TRBV7-2, the J call TRBJ1-2; D might be TRBD1 (6 bases). The CDR3 loop spans 13 amino acids. V dropped 5 bases and J dropped 3 bases, with 10 bases sitting between them. Looked up from germline, CDR1 is SGHTA and CDR2 is FQGNSA.

This sequence joins TRBV7-2 and TRBJ1-5, with 7 positions matching TRBD1. The CDR3 has 14 amino acids. The V and J ends lost 5 bases and 4 bases, in that order; junction bases with no gene match: 5. The germline V gene has CDR1 SGHTA and CDR2 FQGNSA. The CDR3 here is CASSLSTGNQPQHF. CDR3 nucleotides: TGTGCCAGCAGCCTATCGACAGGGAATCAGCCCCAGCATTTT.

This clone has only a few counts. The chain joins TRBV29-1 to TRBJ2-7, with 7 bases that match TRBD1. This CDR3 has 13 residues. Germline assignment: CDR1 SQVTM and CDR2 ANQGSEA. V was clipped by 6 bases and J by 5 bases; unmatched bases: 10. As DNA, the CDR3 is TGCAGCGTCCCAGGGGGTCCGTACAACGAGCAGTACTTC. Protein product: CSVPGGPYNEQYF.

J is TRBJ1-3 and V is TRBV29-1; D gene ambiguous. The V and J ends lost 5 bases and 0 bases respectively, with 8 bases between them. The CDR3 length is 13 residues. From germline, CDR1 is SQVTM and CDR2 ANQGSEA. CDR3 sequence reads: CSVTPNSGNTIYF. Written as DNA, the CDR3 is TGCAGCGTTACCCCGAACTCTGGAAACACCATATATTTT.

This rearrangement joins TRBV28 to TRBJ2-4; the D gene is possibly TRBD2 (6 bases). Germline V lookup: CDR1 MDHEN, CDR2 SYDVKM. Trimming removed 6 bases from V and 13 bases from J, with 16 bases in between. CDR3 length equals 12 residues. CDR3 region: CASSPDYRQQYF. CDR3 sequence (DNA): TGTGCCAGCAGCCCGGACTATCGTCAGCAGTACTTC. The entire variable domain, with the rest obtained from reference TRBV28 and TRBJ2-4, is as follows: DVKVTQSSRYLVKRTGEKVFLECVQDMDHENMFWYRQDPGLGLRLIYFSYDVKMKEKGDIPEGYSVSREKKERFSLILESASTNQTSMYLCASSPDYRQQYFGAGTRLSVL.

This clone showed up just a few times. The chain recombines TRBV29-1 with TRBJ2-2; perhaps D is TRBD1 or TRBD2 (6 bases each). Germline-derived CDR1 and CDR2 are SQVTM and ANQGSEA. V lost 4 bases to trimming and J lost 6 bases, with 24 bases between them. The CDR3 extends over 17 amino acids. The DNA for the CDR3 is TGCAGCGTTGGGGAATCAAGGGGGATCAGCGGGCCCGGGGAGCTGTTTTTT. Translated, it gives CSVGESRGISGPGELFF.

This clone was observed a handful of times. The CDR3 bases are TGTGCCAGCAGCCTGACAGTTTCTGGGGCCAACGTCCTGACTTTC. Its translation: CASSLTVSGANVLTF. The gene calls are TRBV7-2 and TRBJ2-6, with D perhaps matching TRBD1 (5 bases). Trimming left V 5 bases short and J 1 base short, with 9 bases between. This CDR3 spans 15 amino acids. CDR1 SGHTA and CDR2 FQGNSA come from the germline V gene.

The chain employs TRBV12-5 and TRBJ2-1, with 7 positions matching TRBD2. J gave up 3 bases and V 5 bases, and 4 bases lay outside the gene matches. This CDR3 is 14 amino acids long. The V gene's germline CDR1 is LGHNT and CDR2 FRNRAP. This chain's CDR3 is CASGQGGNYNEQFF. The CDR3 nucleotides are TGTGCTAGTGGTCAGGGAGGGAACTACAATGAGCAGTTCTTC.

The chain employs TRBV6-6 and TRBJ1-2; TRBD1 matches at 7 bases. The CDR3 is 14 amino acids. Looked up from germline, CDR1 is MNHNY and CDR2 is SVGAGI (reference sequence). V lost 2 bases and J lost 4; bases outside the gene matches: 4. CDR3 amino acids: CASSYPGQIYGYTF. For the CDR3, the DNA is TGTGCCAGCAGTTACCCGGGACAGATCTATGGCTACACCTTC.

V usage is TRBV27 and J usage is TRBJ2-1, with D unclear. CDR3 length: 16 amino acids. Germline CDR1 and CDR2: MNHEY and SMNVEV (reference sequence). The V and J ends lost 6 bases and 0 bases respectively, with 15 bases between them. Written as DNA, the CDR3 is TGTGCCAGCAGCCCCCGATTGTCTAGCTCCTACAATGAGCAGTTCTTC. Protein product: CASSPRLSSSYNEQFF.

This clone was recorded once. Germline and junction disagree at one end, which may indicate a read error. The V gene is TRBV6-1, the J gene TRBJ2-7; D call uncertain. The CDR3 is 14 amino acids. The germline gives CDR1 MNHNS, CDR2 SASEGT. In DNA form, the CDR3 reads TGTGCCAGCAGGGAAGGACCGCCAGCCTACGAGCAGTACTTC. The encoded protein is CASREGPPAYEQYF.

This chain connects TRBV5-4 to TRBJ1-2, with 7 bases identical to TRBD1. The CDR3 loop spans 15 amino acids. In germline, CDR1 is SGHNT, CDR2 YYREEE (reference sequence). V lost 2 bases, J lost 0 bases, and 4 bases stayed unmatched. The CDR3 is CASSFTGAANYGYTF. As DNA, the CDR3 is TGTGCCAGCAGCTTCACAGGGGCAGCTAACTATGGCTACACCTTC.

CDR3 protein: CAIRGSTGPNTEAFF. The CDR3 nucleotides read TGTGCCATCAGGGGGTCGACAGGCCCAAACACTGAAGCTTTCTTT. The rearrangement links TRBV10-3 to TRBJ1-1; TRBD1 is a possible D gene (6 bases). The CDR3 length is 15 residues. CDR1 is ENHRY, CDR2 SYGVKD, per germline. V lost 6 bases and J lost 2, with 16 bases in between.

This clone has only one observation. Other DNA sequences within the sample encode an identical CDR3. This CDR3 is CASSLQGHYGYTF. CDR3 nucleotide sequence: TGTGCCAGCAGCTTACAGGGGCACTATGGCTACACCTTC. The chain employs TRBV5-6 and TRBJ1-2, with 7 bases identical to TRBD1. J gave up 3 bases and V 2 bases, and 1 base lay outside the gene matches. This CDR3 spans 13 amino acids. Per germline, CDR1 SGHDT and CDR2 YYEEEE.

This rearrangement joins TRBV7-2 to TRBJ1-5, with D unresolved. CDR3 size: 14 residues. Germline CDR1 and CDR2: SGHTA and FQGNSA. Trimming stripped 5 bases from V and 1 base from J, with 9 bases between. CDR3 nucleotides: TGTGCCAGCAGCCCCCTCCTAAGCAATCAGCCCCAGCATTTT. Its protein product is CASSPLLSNQPQHF.

The chain links TRBV27 to TRBJ2-7, with 7 bases lining up with TRBD2. CDR3 length: 13 amino acids. CDR1 and CDR2 from the germline V gene are MNHEY and SMNVEV (reference sequence). The junction had 3 bases not matched to a gene; V was cut back by 5 bases and J by 2 bases. The CDR3 DNA reads TGTGCCAGCAGTCTCGGGACTACCTACGAGCAGTACTTC. Translated: CASSLGTTYEQYF.

V is TRBV7-3 and J is TRBJ1-3; D call uncertain. CDR1 is SGHTA and CDR2 is FQGTGA in the germline V gene. Trimming took 1 base from V and 0 from J, leaving 7 bases between them. The CDR3 totals 15 residues. CDR3 residues: CASSLRGGSGNTIYF. CDR3 coding DNA: TGTGCCAGCAGCTTAAGGGGAGGCTCTGGAAACACCATATATTTT.

The V gene is TRBV7-9, the J gene TRBJ2-3; D gene uncertain. CDR3 length equals 14 residues. CDR1 is SEHNR and CDR2 is FQNEAQ in the germline V gene (reference sequence). V shed 5 bases and J shed 1 base, with 10 bases lying between them. CDR3: CASSPPSGTDTQYF. The CDR3, as DNA: TGTGCCAGCAGCCCTCCTTCGGGCACAGATACGCAGTATTTT. Looking up the rest from reference TRBV7-9 and TRBJ2-3 gives the full variable domain: DTGVSQNPRHKITKRGQNVTFRCDPISEHNRLYWYRQTLGQGPEFLTYFQNEAQLEKSRLLSDRFSAERPKGSFSTLEIQRTEQGDSAMYLCASSPPSGTDTQYFGPGTRLTVL.

The chain joins TRBV30 to TRBJ2-1; possible D gene TRBD2, 6 bases. This CDR3 comprises 13 residues. Trimming took off 6 bases at V and 8 bases at J, with 17 bases between the two ends. Germline CDR1 is GTSNPN and CDR2 is SVGIG (reference sequence). The CDR3 nucleotides are TGTGCCTGCACACTTGGGACTTCCTATGAGCAGTTCTTC. This gives the protein CACTLGTSYEQFF.

This CDR3 is CASRQAGQTYHGYTF. In nucleotides, the CDR3 is TGTGCCAGCAGGCAAGCCGGACAGACGTACCATGGCTACACCTTC. The gene calls are TRBV6-1 and TRBJ1-2; D perhaps matches TRBD1 (6 bases). Trimming took off 6 bases at V and 6 bases at J, with 20 bases between the two ends. The CDR3 contains 15 residues. Per the germline V gene, CDR1 is MNHNS and CDR2 is SASEGT.

This clone has more than one count but fewer than ten. V usage is TRBV5-8 and J usage is TRBJ1-1; D possibly corresponds to TRBD1 (6 bases). Germline-derived CDR1 and CDR2 are SGHTS and YDEGEE. The CDR3 is made up of 14 amino acids. Trimming cost V 0 bases and J 5 bases, with 11 bases left between them. The CDR3 loop is CASSLVWGRTEAFF. The CDR3, as DNA: TGTGCCAGCAGCTTGGTATGGGGGCGAACTGAAGCTTTCTTT.

V and J are TRBV6-4 and TRBJ1-2; D remains ambiguous. This CDR3 contains 14 residues. Germline loops: CDR1 MRHNA, CDR2 SNTAGT. Trimming cost V 6 bases and J 0 bases, with 11 bases left between them. The CDR3 here is CASSPTGSNYGYTF. The DNA of the CDR3 is TGTGCCAGCAGCCCGACCGGGTCTAACTATGGCTACACCTTC.

This clone came up once. This rearrangement joins TRBV29-1 to TRBJ2-5; D may be TRBD1 (5 bases). This CDR3 spans 13 amino acids. In germline, CDR1 is SQVTM, CDR2 ANQGSEA. Trimming took 3 bases from V and 5 from J, leaving 13 bases between them. The CDR3 sequence is CSVDRDWSETQYF. The CDR3 nucleotides read TGCAGCGTTGACAGGGATTGGAGCGAGACCCAGTACTTC.

The chain combines TRBV30 with TRBJ1-3; D not certain. This CDR3 comprises 12 residues. V lost 5 bases to trimming and J lost 4 bases, with 9 bases between them. The V gene's germline CDR1 is GTSNPN and CDR2 SVGIG (reference sequence). The CDR3 DNA follows: TGTGCCTGGCGGGGTTACGGAAACACCATATATTTT. Its translation is CAWRGYGNTIYF. The full variable domain, its missing parts supplied by reference TRBV30 and TRBJ1-3, is SQTIHQWPATLVQPVGSPLSLECTVEGTSNPNLYWYRQAAGRGLQLLFYSVGIGQISSEVPQNLSASRPQDRQFILSSKKLLLSDSGFYLCAWRGYGNTIYFGEGSWLTVV.

V is TRBV29-1 and J is TRBJ2-1; perhaps TRBD2 as D (6 bases). Deletions cut 2 bases from V and 9 bases from J, with 20 bases between. Germline assignment: CDR1 SQVTM and CDR2 ANQGSEA. There are 15 residues in the CDR3. Written as DNA, the CDR3 is TGCAGCGTTGAAATCGGGCTGGCCTGGAGGGGTGAGCAGTTCTTC. It translates to CSVEIGLAWRGEQFF.

This chain joins TRBV6-5 and TRBJ1-2, with D unclear. The V end was cut by 0 bases, the J end by 9 bases, with 14 bases between. The germline V gene has CDR1 MNHEY and CDR2 SVGAGI. This CDR3 comprises 14 residues. The CDR3 protein is CASSYSIRGLSYTF. In nucleotides, the CDR3 is TGTGCCAGCAGTTACTCGATAAGAGGCTTGAGCTACACCTTC.

The chain joins TRBV18 to TRBJ2-3, with TRBD1 as a possible D gene (5 bases). Trimming removed 6 bases from V and 0 bases from J, with 13 bases in between. This CDR3 region has 15 residues. Germline V gene data show CDR1 as KGHSH and CDR2 as LQKENI. CDR3 region: CASSPIKGSTDTQYF. DNA for the CDR3: TGTGCCAGCTCCCCCATTAAGGGGAGCACAGATACGCAGTATTTT.